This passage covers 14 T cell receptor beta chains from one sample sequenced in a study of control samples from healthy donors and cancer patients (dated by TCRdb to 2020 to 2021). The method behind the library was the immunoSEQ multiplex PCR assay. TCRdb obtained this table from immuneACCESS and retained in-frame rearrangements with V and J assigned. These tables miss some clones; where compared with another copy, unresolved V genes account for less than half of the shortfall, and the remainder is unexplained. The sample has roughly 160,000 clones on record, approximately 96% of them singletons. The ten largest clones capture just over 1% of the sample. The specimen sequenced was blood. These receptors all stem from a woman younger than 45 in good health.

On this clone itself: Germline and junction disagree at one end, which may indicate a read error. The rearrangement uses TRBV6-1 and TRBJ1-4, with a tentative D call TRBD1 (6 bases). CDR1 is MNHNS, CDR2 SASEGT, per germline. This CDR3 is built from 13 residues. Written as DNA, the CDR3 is TGTGCCAGCAGAGAAGGACAGTGGAAAGGACTGTTTTTT. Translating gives CASREGQWKGLFF.

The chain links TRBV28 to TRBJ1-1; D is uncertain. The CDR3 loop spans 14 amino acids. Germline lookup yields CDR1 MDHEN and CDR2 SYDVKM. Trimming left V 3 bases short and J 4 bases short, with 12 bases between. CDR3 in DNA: TGTGCCAGCAGTTTGGGAGGGCTAGGCACTGAAGCTTTCTTT. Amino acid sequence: CASSLGGLGTEAFF. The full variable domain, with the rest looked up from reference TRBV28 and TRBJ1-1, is DVKVTQSSRYLVKRTGEKVFLECVQDMDHENMFWYRQDPGLGLRLIYFSYDVKMKEKGDIPEGYSVSREKKERFSLILESASTNQTSMYLCASSLGGLGTEAFFGQGTRLTVV.

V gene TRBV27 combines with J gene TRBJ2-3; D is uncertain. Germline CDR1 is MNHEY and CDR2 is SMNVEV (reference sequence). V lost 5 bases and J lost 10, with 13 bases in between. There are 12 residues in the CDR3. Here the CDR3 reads CASSPSPSPQYF. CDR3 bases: TGTGCCAGCAGTCCATCTCCCAGCCCGCAGTATTTT.

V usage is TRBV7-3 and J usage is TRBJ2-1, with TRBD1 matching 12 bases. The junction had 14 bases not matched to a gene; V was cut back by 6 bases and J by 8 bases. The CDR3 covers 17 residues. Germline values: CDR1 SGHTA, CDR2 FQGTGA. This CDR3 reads CASSPNSGTGGRDEQFF. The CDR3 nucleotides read TGTGCCAGCAGTCCTAACTCTGGGACAGGGGGCAGGGATGAGCAGTTCTTC.

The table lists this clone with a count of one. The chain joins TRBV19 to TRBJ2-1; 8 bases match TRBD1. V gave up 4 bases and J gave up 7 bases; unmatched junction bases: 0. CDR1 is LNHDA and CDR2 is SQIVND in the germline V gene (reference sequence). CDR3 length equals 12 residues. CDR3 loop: CASSNRGNEQFF. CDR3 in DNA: TGTGCCAGTAGTAACAGGGGGAATGAGCAGTTCTTC.

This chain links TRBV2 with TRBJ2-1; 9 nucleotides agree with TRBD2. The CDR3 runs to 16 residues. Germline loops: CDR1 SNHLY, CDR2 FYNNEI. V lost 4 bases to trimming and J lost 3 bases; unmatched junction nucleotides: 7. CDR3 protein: CASSGPGLASYNEQFF. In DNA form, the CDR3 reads TGTGCCAGCAGTGGCCCCGGACTAGCGAGCTACAATGAGCAGTTCTTC.

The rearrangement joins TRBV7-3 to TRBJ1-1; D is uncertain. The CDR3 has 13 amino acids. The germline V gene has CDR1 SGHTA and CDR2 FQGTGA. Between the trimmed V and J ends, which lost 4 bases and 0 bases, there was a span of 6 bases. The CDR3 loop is CASSSQMNTEAFF. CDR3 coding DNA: TGTGCCAGCAGCTCCCAAATGAACACTGAAGCTTTCTTT.

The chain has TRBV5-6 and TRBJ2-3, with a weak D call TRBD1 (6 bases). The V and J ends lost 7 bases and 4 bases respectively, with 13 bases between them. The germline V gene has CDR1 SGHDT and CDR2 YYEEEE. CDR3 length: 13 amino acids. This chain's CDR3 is CASCRGSSDTQYF. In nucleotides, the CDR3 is TGTGCCAGCTGTAGGGGGAGTTCAGATACGCAGTATTTT.

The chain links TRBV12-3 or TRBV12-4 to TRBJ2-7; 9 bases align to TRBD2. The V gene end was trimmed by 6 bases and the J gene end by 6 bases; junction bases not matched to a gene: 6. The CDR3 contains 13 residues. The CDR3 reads CASRGLAGTEQYF. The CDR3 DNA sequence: TGTGCCAGCAGGGGGCTAGCGGGAACCGAGCAGTACTTC.

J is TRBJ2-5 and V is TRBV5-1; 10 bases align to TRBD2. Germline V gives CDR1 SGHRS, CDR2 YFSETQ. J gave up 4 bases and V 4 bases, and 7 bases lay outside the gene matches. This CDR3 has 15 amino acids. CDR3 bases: TGCGCCAGCAGCACTACTAGCGGGGAGGGAGAGACCCAGTACTTC. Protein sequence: CASSTTSGEGETQYF.

CDR3 amino acids: CSRIRGVEKLFF. Written as DNA, the CDR3 is TGCAGTAGAATCAGGGGGGTTGAAAAACTGTTTTTT. The V and J genes are TRBV29-1 and TRBJ1-4, with 7 bases lining up with TRBD1. Germline CDR1 and CDR2: SQVTM and ANQGSEA. The CDR3 contains 12 residues. Full variable domain (outside the CDR3, taken from reference TRBV29-1 and TRBJ1-4): SAVISQKPSRDICQRGTSLTIQCQVDSQVTMMFWYRQQPGQSLTLIATANQGSEATYESGFVIDKFPISRPNLTFSTLTVSNMSPEDSSIYLCSRIRGVEKLFFGSGTQLSVL.

The CDR3 nucleotides read TGTGCCAGCAGCCCCCTAGCGGGGGGCTACAATGAGCAGTTCTTC. Protein product: CASSPLAGGYNEQFF. V and J are TRBV14 and TRBJ2-1; TRBD2 agrees at 11 bases. With V trimmed by 4 bases and J by 3 bases, 2 bases remained unmatched. Germline V CDR1 and CDR2: SGHDN, FVKESK. The CDR3 has 15 amino acids.

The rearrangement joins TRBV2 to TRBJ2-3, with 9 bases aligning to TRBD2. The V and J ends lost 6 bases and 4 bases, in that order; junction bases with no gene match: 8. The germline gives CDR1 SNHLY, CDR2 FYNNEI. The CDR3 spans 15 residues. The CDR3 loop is CASRREGILADTQYF. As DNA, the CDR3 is TGTGCCAGCAGGCGGGAGGGGATTTTGGCAGATACGCAGTATTTT.

CDR3 sequence: CASSLRLALGTGELFF. The CDR3 DNA reads as TGTGCCAGCAGCTTAAGACTAGCTCTGGGCACCGGGGAGCTGTTTTTT. This rearrangement joins TRBV13 to TRBJ2-2; 7 nucleotides align to TRBD2. V dropped 2 bases and J dropped 4; count of bases not matched to a gene: 7. Germline V gene data show CDR1 as PRHDT and CDR2 as FYEKMQ (reference sequence). This CDR3 is 16 amino acids long.